Listed below are T cell receptor beta chains from one sample, sequenced in a study of T cells in Graves' hyperthyroidism and ophthalmopathy. TCRdb reprocessed the multiplex PCR reads with MiXCR, giving one entry per CDR3 protein. The sample shows about 250,000 distinct CDR3 sequences, roughly 22% of them seen only once. The sample consisted of blood. The source is a man younger than 40 with Graves' ophthalmopathy. The CDR3 runs from the conserved cysteine through the conserved F or W. D genes are given only for firm matches. The size field is filled for only some rows; it gives once, few, many or a size class.

v_call,clone_size,j_call,d_call,cdr3_nt,cdr3_aa
TRBV20-1,-,TRBJ1-5,-,TGCAGTGCTAGAGGCGGCGCGCAGAATCAGCCCCAGCATTTT,CSARGGAQNQPQHF
TRBV3-1,few,TRBJ1-4,-,TGTGCCAGCAGTCGAAAGGACAGCCTTAAAGAAAAACTGTTTTTT,CASSRKDSLKEKLFF
TRBV2,few,TRBJ2-1,-,TGTGCCAGCAGTCCCAATGGACTCCGAGACAATGAGCAGTTCTTC,CASSPNGLRDNEQFF
TRBV28,-,TRBJ1-1,-,TGTGCCAGCAGTATTTATTTGAAAGAAGCTTTCTTT,CASSIYLKEAFF
TRBV18,many,TRBJ1-4,-,TGTGCCAGCTCACCAGGGGTTAATGAAAAACTGTTTTTT,CASSPGVNEKLFF
TRBV27,-,TRBJ1-1,-,TGTGCCAGCAGTTCACGGGGACAGAACACTGAAGCTTTCTTT,CASSSRGQNTEAFF
TRBV20-1,-,TRBJ2-2,TRBD1,TGCAGTGCTAGATCGGACAGGACGAACACCGGGGAGCTGTTTTTT,CSARSDRTNTGELFF
TRBV28,many,TRBJ2-7,TRBD2,TGTGCCAGCAGATCCGGGACTAGCGGACTCTCCTACGAGCAGTACTTC,CASRSGTSGLSYEQYF
TRBV12-3/TRBV12-4,-,TRBJ2-1,-,TGTGCCAGCAGCCAAGCGGGGTCCAGGGGGGTTGAGCAGTTCTTC,CASSQAGSRGVEQFF
TRBV24-1,few,TRBJ1-1,-,TGTGCCACCGAAGCTGGAACTGAAGCTTTCTTT,CATEAGTEAFF
TRBV20-1,few,TRBJ1-4,-,TGCAGTGCGCAAGGGGGGGTTAGGGAAAAACTGTTTTTT,CSAQGGVREKLFF
TRBV15,-,TRBJ2-5,TRBD2,TGTGCCACCAGCTCTCAGAGCGGGAGCCGGACCCAGTACTTC,CATSSQSGSRTQYF
TRBV4-1,-,TRBJ2-3,TRBD2,TGCGCCAGCAGCCAGCGACTAGCGGGAGGGCTTAACACAGATACGCAGTATTTT,CASSQRLAGGLNTDTQYF
TRBV15,few,TRBJ2-5,TRBD1,TGTGCCACCAGTGACAGGGGATTCGAAGAGACCCAGTACTTC,CATSDRGFEETQYF
TRBV24-1,-,TRBJ2-7,-,TGTGCCACCAGCGAGATTGGGGGAGAGCAGTACTTC,CATSEIGGEQYF
TRBV12-3/TRBV12-4,few,TRBJ2-3,TRBD2,TGTGCCAGCAGCGGCGGACTAGCGGGACACACAGATACGCAGTATTTT,CASSGGLAGHTDTQYF
TRBV20-1,few,TRBJ2-7,TRBD2,TGCAGTGCTAGAGATGGCGGGAGGGCTGGCGAGCAGTACTTC,CSARDGGRAGEQYF
TRBV10-1,-,TRBJ2-3,TRBD2,TGCGCCAGCAGCCCCGGACTAGCGGCAACAGATACGCAGTATTTT,CASSPGLAATDTQYF
TRBV5-6,few,TRBJ2-7,-,TGTGCCAGCAGGCCGGGACACACCTACGAGCAGTACTTC,CASRPGHTYEQYF
TRBV29-1,few,TRBJ2-7,-,TGCAGCGTTGAGATGCGGTCGACCTCCTACGAGCAGTACTTC,CSVEMRSTSYEQYF
TRBV12-3/TRBV12-4,many,TRBJ1-1,TRBD1,TGTGCCAGCAGTTTGGGACAGCCGAACACTGAAGCTTTCTTT,CASSLGQPNTEAFF
TRBV4-1,few,TRBJ2-7,TRBD1,TGCGCCAGCAGCCAAGATCGGGACAGCAACGAGCAGTACTTC,CASSQDRDSNEQYF
TRBV11-2,many,TRBJ2-1,-,TGTGCCAGCAGCTTAGAGGGAGTAGTTGGGTCCTACAATGAGCAGTTCTTC,CASSLEGVVGSYNEQFF
TRBV7-8,many,TRBJ1-5,TRBD1,TGTGCCAGCAGCTCGAATTCAGGGGGCGCCGGGAATCAGCCCCAGCATTTT,CASSSNSGGAGNQPQHF
TRBV7-9,-,TRBJ1-3,TRBD1,TGTGCCAGCAGCGGAAACCTTGGGACAGGCCCTGGAAACACCATATATTTT,CASSGNLGTGPGNTIYF
TRBV11-2,-,TRBJ1-3,-,TGTGCCAGCTGCAGGGGAAACGGAAACACCATATATTTT,CASCRGNGNTIYF
TRBV19,few,TRBJ1-3,-,TGTGCCAGTAGTATAGAGCCCGGGATATACTCTGGAAACACCATATATTTT,CASSIEPGIYSGNTIYF
TRBV5-1,many,TRBJ2-3,-,TGCGCCAGCAGCCTTGACAGGAGCAACACAGATACGCAGTATTTT,CASSLDRSNTDTQYF
TRBV28,-,TRBJ1-5,-,TGTGCCGGCAGTTTGGGTCCACGCGGGGGTGTGGGGGGCAATCAGCCCCAGCATTTT,CAGSLGPRGGVGGNQPQHF
TRBV5-6,-,TRBJ1-4,-,TGTGCCAGCAGCCTCCTTGGAACGTCCGTAGTGTCGGAAAAACTGTTTTTT,CASSLLGTSVVSEKLFF
TRBV7-9,-,TRBJ2-7,TRBD2,TGTGCCAGCAGCTTAGATCTAGCGGGAGACTACGAGCAGTACTTC,CASSLDLAGDYEQYF
TRBV30,many,TRBJ1-3,-,TGTGCCTGTGGTACACCAACTGGAAACACCATATATTTT,CACGTPTGNTIYF
TRBV20-1,-,TRBJ2-3,TRBD2,TGCAGTGCTGGGCCTAGCGGGAGAACAGATACGCAGTATTTT,CSAGPSGRTDTQYF
TRBV20-1,many,TRBJ2-1,TRBD2,TGCAGTGCTCATGGAACCGGGACTAGCAATGAGCAGTTCTTC,CSAHGTGTSNEQFF
TRBV30,few,TRBJ2-1,TRBD1,TGTGCCTGGAGGCGCCAGACAGGGTTGAGTGAGCAGTTCTTC,CAWRRQTGLSEQFF
TRBV5-5,-,TRBJ2-1,TRBD2,TGTGCCAGCAGCAACCCGGGACTAGCGGGATGGTATGAGCAGTTCTTC,CASSNPGLAGWYEQFF
TRBV28,-,TRBJ2-2,-,TGTGCCAGCAGCAGAGGGATCACCGGGGAGCTGTTTTTT,CASSRGITGELFF
TRBV11-1,-,TRBJ2-7,-,TGTGCCAGCAGCTCAGGAAGAGACTACGAGCAGTACTTC,CASSSGRDYEQYF
TRBV9,few,TRBJ2-1,TRBD2,TGTGCCAGCAGCGTAGTCAGTGCGGGGGGGTACAATGAGCAGTTCTTC,CASSVVSAGGYNEQFF
TRBV30,-,TRBJ1-6,-,TGTGCCTGGAGTGTAGGGACCGGGAGTCTTTCACCCCTCCACTTT,CAWSVGTGSLSPLHF
TRBV7-3,-,TRBJ2-1,-,TGTGCCAGCAGTCTTAGTTGGGGACCCTACAATGAGCAGTTCTTC,CASSLSWGPYNEQFF
TRBV7-2,-,TRBJ2-7,TRBD2,TGTGCCAGCAGCGTTGGGGGGAGCGGGAGGGACTACGAGCAGTACTTC,CASSVGGSGRDYEQYF
TRBV12-3/TRBV12-4,few,TRBJ2-7,-,TGTGCCAGCAGTTTTTGGGTATCCTACGAGCAGTACTTC,CASSFWVSYEQYF
TRBV3-1,few,TRBJ2-7,-,TGTGCCAGCAGCCGGGGGGACGGTGACTACGAGCAGTACTTC,CASSRGDGDYEQYF
TRBV20-1,few,TRBJ2-3,TRBD2,TGCAGTGCTAGATCCTCCGGGACTAGCGGGAGCACAGATACGCAGTATTTT,CSARSSGTSGSTDTQYF
TRBV6-2/TRBV6-3,-,TRBJ2-1,TRBD1,TGTGCCAGCAGTTACCGACAGGGCGATGAGCAGTTCTTC,CASSYRQGDEQFF
TRBV20-1,many,TRBJ1-5,TRBD1,TGCAGTGCTAGAGATGCAGGGACAGGTCCCCAGCATTTT,CSARDAGTGPQHF
TRBV9,-,TRBJ1-1,-,TGTGCCAGCAGCGCTGGCGGGGGGGGCACTGAAGCTTTCTTT,CASSAGGGGTEAFF
TRBV29-1,few,TRBJ2-5,-,TGCAGCGTTGGGATAGGGGACCAAGAGACCCAGTACTTC,CSVGIGDQETQYF
TRBV4-1,-,TRBJ2-7,-,TGCGCCAGCAGCAACCAGGTTAGCGGATCGGTCGAGCAGTACTTC,CASSNQVSGSVEQYF
TRBV30,many,TRBJ1-2,-,TGTGCCTGGAGTACAACAGGTCTATATGGCTACACCTTC,CAWSTTGLYGYTF
TRBV20-1,many,TRBJ2-5,-,TGCAGTGCTAGAGATGGTTCGGCACAAGAGACCCAGTACTTC,CSARDGSAQETQYF
TRBV15,few,TRBJ1-6,-,-,CATFGSPLHF